These 14 T cell receptor beta chains were all obtained from the same sample, sequenced in a study of blood T cell repertoires in COVID-19. Generated by immunoSEQ multiplex PCR, the TCRdb table keeps only in-frame clones and is missing some. The sample holds 200,000 to 300,000 clones, 75% to 90% seen once. The specimen was peripheral blood. The receptor source for this set is a man in his thirties or forties with active or convalescent COVID-19.

V usage is TRBV7-8 and J usage is TRBJ1-2, with D maybe TRBD1 (5 bases). From germline, CDR1 is SGHVS and CDR2 FQNEAQ. The CDR3 length is 16 residues. Trimming left V 0 bases short and J 1 base short, with 12 bases between. The CDR3 sequence: CASSLALGRGNYGYTF. The CDR3 nucleotides read TGTGCCAGCAGCTTAGCTCTTGGTAGGGGTAACTATGGCTACACCTTC.

The CDR3 here is CASSYSSKGTGGRLFF. The CDR3 bases are TGTGCCAGCAGTTACTCGAGTAAGGGGACAGGGGGTAGACTGTTTTTT. This sequence joins TRBV6-5 and TRBJ1-4; 11 bases are a match to TRBD1. Per the germline V gene, CDR1 is MNHEY and CDR2 is SVGAGI. The ends lost 0 bases at V and 13 bases at J; junction bases unmatched: 10. The CDR3 is made up of 16 amino acids.

The chain couples TRBV4-2 to TRBJ1-4; D is uncertain. Trimming removed 1 base from V and 2 bases from J, with 11 bases in between. The CDR3 extends over 16 amino acids. From germline, CDR1 is LGHNA and CDR2 YNFKEQ. The CDR3: CASSQAEGSTNEKLFF. CDR3 DNA: TGTGCCAGCAGCCAAGCGGAGGGTTCCACTAATGAAAAACTGTTTTTT.

This chain uses TRBV5-6 with TRBJ2-1; D is possibly TRBD1 (6 bases). Germline CDR1 is SGHDT and CDR2 is YYEEEE. Trimming left V 5 bases short and J 1 base short, with 10 bases between. This CDR3 comprises 14 residues. DNA for the CDR3: TGTGCCAGCAGGGGGCAGGGGTCCTACAATGAGCAGTTCTTC. Its translation: CASRGQGSYNEQFF.

The chain is built from TRBV24-1 and TRBJ2-1; 8 bases match TRBD1. Looked up from germline, CDR1 is KGHDR and CDR2 is SFDVKD. This CDR3 spans 15 amino acids. J lost 5 bases, V lost 6 bases, and 8 bases had no gene match. The CDR3 nucleotides read TGTGCCACCAGTCCGGACAGGGAAGGACACAATGAGCAGTTCTTC. This translates into CATSPDREGHNEQFF.

This sequence joins TRBV7-3 and TRBJ2-1; weak D call: TRBD2 (6 bases). The CDR3 runs 13 residues. V was clipped by 5 bases and J by 13 bases, with 18 bases between them. Germline CDR1 reads SGHTA; CDR2 reads FQGTGA. CDR3 DNA sequence: TGTGCCAGCAGCCGATCCCCCGGGGGAGCCCAGTTCTTC. Amino acids: CASSRSPGGAQFF.

As regards this clone: A read error may account for a junction end that differs from germline. The chain carries TRBV3-1 (or the pseudogene TRBV3-2) and TRBJ1-2, with no clear D. Germline CDR1 LGHDT, CDR2 YNNKEL (reference sequence). The CDR3 is 13 amino acids. CDR3 sequence: CASSLTEESGCTF. CDR3 nucleotides: TGTGCCAGCAGCCTCACGGAGGAATCCGGCTGCACCTTC.

The rearrangement joins TRBV6-5 to TRBJ2-7, with 8 bases fitting TRBD1. Germline loops: CDR1 MNHEY, CDR2 SVGAGI. Trimming took 6 bases from V and 4 from J; bases not matched to a gene: 11. The CDR3 runs to 15 residues. The CDR3 DNA reads TGTGCCAGCAGAGGAACCGGGACAGGACTATACGAGCAGTACTTC. The encoded protein is CASRGTGTGLYEQYF.

The chain recombines TRBV19 with TRBJ1-3, with D unresolved. The CDR3 has 17 residues. Germline values: CDR1 LNHDA, CDR2 SQIVND (reference sequence). The V end lost 1 base, the J end lost 1 base, and 14 bases lay between the germline ends. The CDR3 DNA reads TGTGCCAGTAGTATAGTCGGCCCGAGGGAATCTGGAAACACCATATATTTT. The encoded protein is CASSIVGPRESGNTIYF.

The rearrangement links TRBV13 to TRBJ1-1; 8 nucleotides align to TRBD1. V shed 8 bases and J 6 bases; nucleotides not matched to a gene: 14. The CDR3 has 15 amino acids. Germline assignment: CDR1 PRHDT and CDR2 FYEKMQ (reference sequence). The CDR3 DNA reads as TGTGCCAGCGGCGGGACAGGTAGTCATAAGGCTGAAGCTTTCTTT. This codes for CASGGTGSHKAEAFF.

This clone was seen a few times. The chain employs TRBV6-5 and TRBJ1-2; the D is unclear. The CDR3 totals 13 residues. V was pared by 0 bases and J by 5 bases, with 7 bases between. Germline V gene lookup returns CDR1 MNHEY and CDR2 SVGAGI. The CDR3: CASSYSKRYGYTF. The DNA for the CDR3 is TGTGCCAGCAGTTACTCGAAGAGATATGGCTACACCTTC.

This chain links TRBV7-9 with TRBJ2-6; 8 bases agree with TRBD1. V lost 6 bases and J lost 0; bases outside the gene matches: 7. Germline V lookup: CDR1 SEHNR, CDR2 FQNEAQ (reference sequence). This CDR3 is built from 17 residues. CDR3 in DNA: TGTGCCAGCAGTCCAGGGACAGGAGACTCTGGGGCCAACGTCCTGACTTTC. It specifies CASSPGTGDSGANVLTF.

The genes are TRBV5-1 and TRBJ2-2, with 12 bases that match TRBD2. The CDR3 runs 17 residues. The V gene end was trimmed by 1 base and the J gene end by 0 bases; junction bases not matched to a gene: 1. CDR1 and CDR2 (germline): SGHRS, YFSETQ. The CDR3 nucleotides are TGCGCCAGCAGCTTGACTAGCGGGGGGTCGAACACCGGGGAGCTGTTTTTT. Amino acid sequence: CASSLTSGGSNTGELFF.

The CDR3 DNA is TGCGCCAGCAGCTGGACAGGAGTAGTTAAGAACACTGAAGCTTTCTTT. Amino acid sequence: CASSWTGVVKNTEAFF. V and J are TRBV5-1 and TRBJ1-1, with TRBD1 matching 7 bases. Germline-derived CDR1 and CDR2 are SGHRS and YFSETQ. This CDR3 has 16 residues. V shed 3 bases and J 1 base; nucleotides not matched to a gene: 9.